The T cell receptor beta chain described here comes from a study of a mutant IDH1 vaccine in newly diagnosed glioma. V lost 6 bases to trimming and J lost 4 bases, with 16 bases between them. CDR1 is SGHNT and CDR2 is YYREEE in the germline V gene (reference sequence). This CDR3 spans 14 amino acids. Time point meaning: week 23, last vaccination. Every vaccination contained 300 ug of the mutant IDH1 20-mer peptide and was paired with topical imiquimod. Points on this clone: Its antigen is unknown.

Generated by immunoSEQ multiplex PCR, the TCRdb table keeps only in-frame clones and is missing some. The data hold roughly 70,000 clones, with approximately 80% observed a single time. Sequencing was performed on PBMCs, taken from a glioma patient whose treatment included an IDH1 peptide vaccine. This receptor was identified in a man between 18 and 35 years old with glioma. The chain joins TRBV5-4 to TRBJ1-2; D gene uncertain. CDR3 nucleotide sequence: TGTGCCAGCACCGACACCGGCCTGATCTATGGCTACACCTTC. Protein sequence: CASTDTGLIYGYTF.